A single TCR beta chain is shown here with its context. Its antigen is unidentified. The source of the sample is a study of monozygotic twins with inflammatory bowel disease. Findings of the study overall: The study supported no single strong signal or clonotype linked to IBD. Between concordant and discordant twins, repertoire similarity failed to differ, a result that limited power may explain.

Donors each gave around 2.3 ml of blood. The CDR3 loop spans 15 amino acids. Germline V CDR1 and CDR2: ENHRY, SYGVKD. TCRdb reprocessed the 5' RACE reads and reports one entry per CDR3 protein, with no DNA. The sample shows approximately 380,000 distinct CDR3 sequences, and 2.5% to 3% sits with its ten largest clones. Sequenced input: blood. This chain connects TRBV10-3 to TRBJ2-7; TCRdb returns TRBD1, unconfirmable since there is no DNA. The sequence was obtained from a human donor with ulcerative colitis or Crohn's disease, or a healthy co-twin of an affected twin (not recorded which). The CDR3 is CAISSGTANSYEQYF.